The clone carrying this TCR beta chain was seen a few times. Its target is not known. This sample's treatment: oral pan-JAK inhibitor, 5-10 mg twice daily. V was trimmed by 5 bases and J by 8 bases, leaving 13 bases between them. This CDR3 spans 13 amino acids. Germline values: CDR1 MDHEN, CDR2 SYDVKM. Extracted RNA was reverse transcribed into cDNA, the sequencing template. Sequenced by immunoSEQ multiplex PCR; TCRdb stores in-frame clones only, minus some. The table has around 120,000 clones, about half seen once. This record belongs to a study of CD8+ T cells in alopecia areata. Study-wide results and caveats: How baseline CD8+ expansion relates to response remains uncertain (there was one nonresponder). Among the cells sequenced in scalp samples are also the resident alphabeta T cells of normal skin. Tofacitinib significantly reduced both scalp clonality and expanded CD8+ clones among the top 100.

The sequenced sample was CD4+ T cells sorted from blood, obtained at week 4, from a patient treated with tofacitinib. The TCR was taken from a human donor with alopecia areata. V is TRBV28 and J is TRBJ2-4; tentative D call: TRBD1 (6 bases). Here the CDR3 reads CASSTPSGDIQYF. CDR3 in DNA: TGTGCCAGCAGTACCCCGTCAGGGGACATTCAGTACTTC.